This TCR beta chain was captured by sequencing in a study of spatial heterogeneity in lung cancer. This clonotype was recorded many times. TCRdb used MiXCR to reprocess the 5' RACE reads, holding one entry per CDR3 protein. The table includes some 1,500 distinct CDR3 sequences, about 26% detected once. The time point is: sample taken at primary tumor resection. Unsorted whole RNA samples from tumor, nontumor lung or frozen PBMC were sequenced. V was clipped by 1 base and J by 1 base; unmatched bases: 4. CDR1 is MNHNY, CDR2 SVGAGI, per germline (reference sequence). This CDR3 comprises 17 residues. This chain connects TRBV6-6 to TRBJ2-5; 12 nucleotides align to TRBD2. This specimen consisted of PBMCs, obtained at surgery. This clonotype originated in a male donor with early-stage non-small cell lung cancer. CDR3 sequence reads: CASSYLGLAGPQETQYF. DNA for the CDR3: TGTGCCAGCAGTTACTTAGGACTAGCGGGACCCCAAGAGACCCAGTACTTC.